The TCR beta chain under discussion was sequenced for a study of human T cells and chemical hapten exposure. The time point was: patch test 3, about 24 weeks after DPC sensitization. Regarding treatment: therapeutic diphenylcyclopropenone sensitization with weekly scalp DPC. TCRdb reprocessed the RACE reads via MiXCR and lists one record per CDR3 protein. The repertoire has more than 150,000 distinct CDR3 sequences, around 25% of them found once; the top ten carry roughly 2.3%. CDR3 length equals 15 residues. With 6 bases removed from V and 3 bases from J, the gap between germline ends came to 16 bases. Germline V lookup: CDR1 MNHNS, CDR2 SASEGT.

The sample consisted of whole blood, taken in connection with sensitization to the hapten diphenylcyclopropenone (DPC). This TCR came from a woman aged 40 to 50 with alopecia areata. Some clones in this sample may be carry-over from other donors' samples. The rearrangement uses TRBV6-1 and TRBJ2-3; D is perhaps TRBD2 (5 bases). The CDR3 spells CASSERERETDTQYF. Written as DNA, the CDR3 is TGTGCCAGCAGCGAGCGTGAGAGGGAAACAGATACGCAGTATTTT.